This TCR beta chain derives from a study of beta chain features in type 1 diabetes (dated 2018 in TCRdb). Background for the entire study: Mean age, gender distribution, total cell number and subset yield were not different between patients and healthy donors. Across all samples, fewer than 110,000,000 sorted cells were examined, and cell number per subset correlated strongly with RNA yield. In the study, recently diagnosed type 1 diabetes patients and matched healthy donors were compared on the TCRB repertoires of their sorted circulating CD4+ T cell subsets. Regulatory and stem cell-like memory subsets were obtained from only 8 patients and roughly 8 healthy donors, while naive and central memory subsets were obtained from all 30 or so donors. The investigation overall reported the following: Patients with type 1 diabetes made fewer insertions and deleted more nucleotides at VDJ recombination sites, implying thymic rearrangement abnormalities. In all four CD4+ subsets, TCRB CDR3 length was moderately but significantly shorter in type 1 diabetes patients. Because cDNA rather than genomic DNA was sequenced, highly expressing activated cells could have been over-represented, although no difference in activation and CD3 levels was found between groups. Naive, central memory and regulatory TCRB repertoires appeared more similar among patients than among healthy donors. Shorter templates might have been favored by PCR, but patient and control samples were amplified and corrected together, so both groups would have been affected equally by any skew. Because the HLA sub-analyses included only small numbers of individuals, any influence of HLA type on TCRB rearrangement was left unresolved.

Each donor gave one peripheral blood draw, averaging roughly 100 mL, which was collected into heparinised tubes. A BD FACSAria II and a panel including CD45RO, CCR7, CD25, CD127, CD95 and CD27 were used to sort naive, central memory, regulatory and stem cell-like memory CD4+ T cells. Purity was above 98% for every sorted population. Right away, PBMCs were isolated by Lymphoprep density gradient centrifugation and were stained directly, with no culture step. So that batch effects would be minimized, each experiment stained and sorted samples in pairs, pairing one healthy donor with one patient. Looking up the germline V gene yields CDR1 MNHEY and CDR2 SVGAGI. After removal of 6 bases from V and 0 bases from J, the junction retains 2 bases not matched to a gene. Measured from the cysteine to the phenylalanine, the CDR3 is 15 residues long. The only DNA kept is the CDR3, 45 bases in frame from the first base.

The High Capacity cDNA Reverse Transcription Kit was used to reverse transcribe all of the isolated RNA, meaning that expressed TCRB transcripts were what got sequenced. Deep immunoSEQ sequencing was performed on naive, central memory and regulatory T cell samples, with an average of around 3.4 million total reads per sample. Sorted cells were lysed in RLT buffer, and RNA was extracted using DNase-treated RNeasy Micro or Mini kits according to cell number. To prevent cross-contamination, every cell subset was processed on its own, while patient and healthy donor samples were processed together. Using the immunoSEQ multiplex PCR, TCRB sequences were amplified from cDNA into 87-bp fragments spanning the CDR3 region. Sequencing of the amplicons was performed on the Illumina HiSeq platform. The paper's processing steps were these. PCR bias was corrected computationally using synthetic template baselines, and reads within Hamming distance 2 were collapsed, with unmergeable singletons discarded. Reads were aligned to IMGT to assign V, D and J genes, CDR3 length, and insertions or deletions at six rearrangement sites. Clonotype counts were normalized to sorted cell number within each subset before computing true diversity and Gini coefficients with the tcR R package. Repertoire sharing was quantified using the overlap coefficient calculated on TCRB nucleotide sequences. As a proxy for the pre-selection repertoire, out-of-frame TCRB sequences from naive cells were analyzed. This immuneACCESS table, as held by TCRdb, lists in-frame sequences with V and J called but not all clones. Of the missing ones, under half trace to an unresolved V gene in checked studies; the others have no known cause. The D gene and trimming were derived from the DNA, and the V and J assignments and clone size from that table. The sample table shows approximately 250,000 clones, and 16% are seen once. 0.065% to 0.1% of the sample comes from the top ten.

The table lists this clone with a few counts. No cognate antigen has been identified for it. Within one base of it there is no much larger clone, and no base qualities were kept. This clonotype was obtained from a man aged 30-40 years with type 1 diabetes. Sequencing was done on a sample of naive CD4+ T cells from blood. Read against the paper, the sample's cell subset or site label means: true naive CD4+ T cells. The V and J segments used are TRBV6-5 and TRBJ2-3; a stretch of 11 junction bases matches TRBD2. The nucleotide sequence is TGTGCCAGCAGCAGACTAGCGGGAAGCACAGATACGCAGTATTTT. This gives the protein CASSRLAGSTDTQYF.